This is a list of T cell receptor beta chains from one sample in a study of response to subunit inactivated influenza vaccine. MiXCR, applied by TCRdb to the RT-PCR reads, yields one record per CDR3 protein. Altogether over 150,000 distinct CDR3 sequences are present, approximately 12% being singletons, with the ten largest covering approximately 35%. The specimen was CD8+ T cells sorted from PBMCs, collected less than 25 months after vaccination. The receptors were gathered from a man aged 50 to 69 who received an inactivated influenza vaccine. Both conserved end residues are part of each CDR3. D genes are given only for firm matches. Clone size is shown for a subset of rows, as once, few, many or a class of expanded clone.

V gene	clone size	CDR3 length	J gene	D gene	CDR3 protein	CDR3 DNA
TRBV28	NA	15	TRBJ2-3	NA	CASSRNYASTDTQYF	TGTGCCAGCAGCCGCAATTATGCTAGCACAGATACGCAGTATTTT
TRBV11-2	many	15	TRBJ2-7	TRBD2	CASSAGGLAGYEQYF	TGTGCCAGCAGCGCCGGGGGACTAGCGGGCTACGAGCAGTACTTC
TRBV28	NA	14	TRBJ2-5	TRBD1	CASSPTGSTETQYF	TGTGCCAGCAGTCCGACAGGGTCGACGGAGACCCAGTACTTC
TRBV11-2	few	14	TRBJ2-4	NA	CASNERGAKNIQYF	TGTGCCAGCAACGAGCGCGGAGCCAAAAACATTCAGTACTTC
TRBV7-9	NA	15	TRBJ1-2	NA	CASSLTGTPRYGYTF	TGTGCCAGCAGCTTAACAGGGACCCCTAGGTATGGCTACACCTTC
TRBV7-8	few	14	TRBJ2-3	NA	CASSLEGSDNTQYF	TGTGCCAGCAGCTTAGAGGGCAGCGATAATACGCAGTATTTT
TRBV4-2	many	16	TRBJ2-3	TRBD2	CASSQGLAASTDTQYF	TGTGCCAGCAGCCAAGGGCTAGCGGCTAGCACAGATACGCAGTATTTT
TRBV6-2/TRBV6-3	few	16	TRBJ2-5	NA	CASSDNDGEERETQYF	TGTGCCAGCAGCGACAATGACGGGGAGGAAAGGGAGACCCAGTACTTC
TRBV5-1	many	12	TRBJ2-1	NA	CASSPGDNEQFF	TGCGCCAGCAGCCCGGGAGACAATGAGCAGTTCTTC
TRBV21-1	many	20	TRBJ1-5	NA	CASSKALWDRQTLLNQPQHF	TGTGCCAGCAGCAAAGCGCTTTGGGACAGACAGACCCTCCTAAATCAGCCCCAGCATTTT
TRBV5-1	many	14	TRBJ2-1	NA	CASSLGDMVDEQFF	TGCGCCAGCAGCTTGGGTGATATGGTCGATGAGCAGTTCTTC
TRBV10-3	NA	16	TRBJ2-1	NA	CAISESWQGSYNEQFF	TGTGCCATCAGTGAGTCGTGGCAGGGATCCTACAATGAGCAGTTCTTC
TRBV5-6	NA	13	TRBJ2-5	TRBD1	CASSLERGQTQYF	TGTGCCAGCAGCTTGGAAAGGGGGCAGACCCAGTACTTC
TRBV6-1	NA	16	TRBJ2-2	NA	CASSIFLGGAAGELFF	TGTGCCAGCAGTATCTTCCTGGGGGGGGCGGCCGGGGAGCTGTTTTTT
TRBV5-1	many	15	TRBJ2-1	NA	CASSYGTESYNEQFF	TGCGCCAGCAGTTACGGGACGGAATCCTACAATGAGCAGTTCTTC
TRBV12-3/TRBV12-4	few	15	TRBJ1-6	NA	CASSSGRSYNSPLHF	TGTGCCAGCAGTTCGGGACGGAGTTATAATTCACCCCTCCACTTT